This T cell receptor beta chain was captured in a study of beta chain features in type 1 diabetes. Study observations and caveats: Researchers cautioned that cDNA sequencing could over-represent cells with high TCR expression.

Points on this clone: The antigen is not known.

CDR1 and CDR2 from the germline V gene are KGHSH and LQKENI. The V and J ends lost 5 bases and 2 bases respectively, with 9 bases between them. The CDR3 has 13 residues. Sequencing targeted expressed TCRB transcripts, as all isolated RNA had been reverse transcribed. The repertoire was sequenced with immunoSEQ multiplex PCR; TCRdb's copy has only in-frame clones and lacks some. The sample holds under 900,000 clones, 17% seen once. Sequencing input: naive CD4+ T cells from blood. This clonotype was sampled from a woman under 30 in good health. The V gene is TRBV18, the J gene TRBJ1-1; D not certain. CDR3 sequence reads: CASSSIINTEAFF. The CDR3 bases are TGTGCCAGCTCATCCATAATTAACACTGAAGCTTTCTTT.